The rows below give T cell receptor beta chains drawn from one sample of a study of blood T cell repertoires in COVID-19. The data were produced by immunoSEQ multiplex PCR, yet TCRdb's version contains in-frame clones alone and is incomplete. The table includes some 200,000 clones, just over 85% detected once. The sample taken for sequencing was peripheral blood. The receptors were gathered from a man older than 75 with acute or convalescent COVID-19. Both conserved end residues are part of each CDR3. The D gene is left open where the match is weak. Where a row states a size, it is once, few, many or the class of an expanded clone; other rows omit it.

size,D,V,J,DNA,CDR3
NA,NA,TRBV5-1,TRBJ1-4,TGCGCCAGCAGCTTGTTAGGGGCCGATGAAAAACTGTTTTTT,CASSLLGADEKLFF
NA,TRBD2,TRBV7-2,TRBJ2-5,TGTGCCAGCAGCCCGCGGACTAGCGGGTATCAAGAGACCCAGTACTTC,CASSPRTSGYQETQYF
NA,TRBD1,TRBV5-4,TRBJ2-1,TGTGCCAGCAGCTTGGCCGGCGCAGGGGGATACAATGAGCAGTTCTTC,CASSLAGAGGYNEQFF
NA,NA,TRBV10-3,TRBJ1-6,TGTGCCATCAGTGAACAGGGACGATCACCCCTCCACTTT,CAISEQGRSPLHF
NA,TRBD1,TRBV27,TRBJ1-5,TGTGCCAGCAGTTTCAGGGGGAACAATCAGCCCCAGCATTTT,CASSFRGNNQPQHF
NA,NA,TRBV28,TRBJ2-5,TGTGCCAGCGGAGACCAGGGACCGGGACTCCAAGAGACCCAGTACTTC,CASGDQGPGLQETQYF
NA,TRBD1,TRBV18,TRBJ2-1,TGTGCCAGCTCACCAAGGGGGACAGCTTACAATGAGCAGTTCTTC,CASSPRGTAYNEQFF
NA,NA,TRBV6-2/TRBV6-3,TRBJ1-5,TGTGCCAGCAGTTACCAGGGGCACGGCAATCAGCCCCAGCATTTT,CASSYQGHGNQPQHF
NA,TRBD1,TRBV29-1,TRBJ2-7,TGCAGCGTTGAGGGGACAGGGGGGACTTACGAGCAGTACTTC,CSVEGTGGTYEQYF
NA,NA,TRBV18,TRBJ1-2,TGTGCCAGCTCACCACCGCCCGGGGGAGACGGCTACACCTTC,CASSPPPGGDGYTF
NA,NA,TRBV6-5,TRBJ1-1,TGTGCCAGCAGTTTGGACAAGCGCATGAACACTGAAGCTTTCTTT,CASSLDKRMNTEAFF
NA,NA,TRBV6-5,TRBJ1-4,TGTGCCAGCAGAACCCGGACAGACTATCGGGAAAAACTGTTTTTT,CASRTRTDYREKLFF
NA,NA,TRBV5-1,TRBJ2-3,TGCGCCAGCAGTCCCCTTGGGGGGTTCACAGATACGCAGTATTTT,CASSPLGGFTDTQYF
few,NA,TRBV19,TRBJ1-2,TGTGCCAGTAGTATAGATGGACGTAGGGGTGGGTCCAGTGGCTACACCTTC,CASSIDGRRGGSSGYTF
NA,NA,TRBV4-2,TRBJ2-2,TGTGCCAGCAGCCTAACAGGGCTTACCGGGGAGCTGTTTTTT,CASSLTGLTGELFF
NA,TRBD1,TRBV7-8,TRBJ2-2,TGTGCCAGCAGCCCTAGGGGACAGTCGGATACAGGGGAGCTGTTTTTT,CASSPRGQSDTGELFF
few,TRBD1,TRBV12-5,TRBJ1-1,TGTGCTAGTGGTACCTGGGACAGGGGTTGGACTGAAGCTTTCTTT,CASGTWDRGWTEAFF
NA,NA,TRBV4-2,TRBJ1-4,TGTGCCAGCAGCCAAGATTTTTCTGCAACTAATGAAAAACTGTTTTTT,CASSQDFSATNEKLFF
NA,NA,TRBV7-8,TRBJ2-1,TGTGCCAGCCGGGGGACCCCCGGGAATGAGCAGTTCTTC,CASRGTPGNEQFF
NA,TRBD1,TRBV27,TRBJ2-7,TGTGCCAGCAGTCCCACCGGGACAGGGGCCGTAACAACCTACGAGCAGTACTTC,CASSPTGTGAVTTYEQYF
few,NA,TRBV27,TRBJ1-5,TGTGCCAGCACCCCCCGCAGGGATCAGCCCCAGCATTTT,CASTPRRDQPQHF
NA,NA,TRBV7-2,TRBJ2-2,TGTGCCAGCAGTACTGCCGGGACTAACACCGGGGAGCTGTTTTTT,CASSTAGTNTGELFF
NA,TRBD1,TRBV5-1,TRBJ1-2,TGCGCCAGCAGCTTGGGTTCGACCGGGACAGGGGGCTATGGCTACACCTTC,CASSLGSTGTGGYGYTF
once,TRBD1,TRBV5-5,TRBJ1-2,TGTGCCAGCAGCTTGGGTGGGACAGGGAGCTATGGCTACACCTTC,CASSLGGTGSYGYTF
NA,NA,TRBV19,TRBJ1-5,TGTGCCAGTCCCTATTGGCAGGGGAACGGCAATCAGCCCCAGCATTTT,CASPYWQGNGNQPQHF
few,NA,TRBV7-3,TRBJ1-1,TGTGCCAGCAGCCCCACGGGAAGTAAGGGATGGATAAACACTGAAGCTTTCTTT,CASSPTGSKGWINTEAFF
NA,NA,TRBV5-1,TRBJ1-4,TGCGCCAGCAGCTTGGTTACAGCCGGAGAAAAACTGTTTTTT,CASSLVTAGEKLFF
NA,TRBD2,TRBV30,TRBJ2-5,TGTGCCTGGGAGGCGACCCGGACTAGCGGGAGTTGGTTCGGGACCCAGTACTTC,CAWEATRTSGSWFGTQYF
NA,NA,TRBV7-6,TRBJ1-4,TGTGCCAGCAGTCGGAGGGAGTCGGAAAAACTGTTTTTT,CASSRRESEKLFF
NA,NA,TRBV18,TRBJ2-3,TGTGCCAGCCAACCCAGCAGGGGTGCGACAGATACGCAGTATTTT,CASQPSRGATDTQYF
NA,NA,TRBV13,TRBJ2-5,TGTGCCAGTTCCGTTCAAGAGACCCAGTACTTC,CASSVQETQYF
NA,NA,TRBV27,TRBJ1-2,TGTGCCAGCAGTTTCCGAGGATACTATGGCTACACCTTC,CASSFRGYYGYTF
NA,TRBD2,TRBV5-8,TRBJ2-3,TGTGCCAGCAGCTTTGGGACTAGCGGGAGAAGTCCGTATTTT,CASSFGTSGRSPYF
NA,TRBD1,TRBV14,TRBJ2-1,TGTGCCAGCAGCCGAGGACAGGGGTCCTACAATGAGCAGTTCTTC,CASSRGQGSYNEQFF
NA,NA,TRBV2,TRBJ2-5,TGTGCCAGCAGTGAGGAGGGGGGGGGATTTGATTCCCAGTACTTC,CASSEEGGGFDSQYF
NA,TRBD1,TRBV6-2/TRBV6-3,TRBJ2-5,TGTGCCAGCAGCCACCCGTCGGACAGGGAGGAGACCCAGTACTTC,CASSHPSDREETQYF
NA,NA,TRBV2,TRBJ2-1,TGTGCCAGCAGTGAAGTGTGGCGGGATCGGAGACATGAGCAGTTCTTC,CASSEVWRDRRHEQFF
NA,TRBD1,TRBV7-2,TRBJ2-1,TGTGCCAGCAGTCAGATGGGACAGGGAAGTTTAACGGAGTTCTTC,CASSQMGQGSLTEFF
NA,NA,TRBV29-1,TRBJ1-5,TGCAGCGTTGGTCAGGCGGGCCTAGGGCAGCCCCAGCATTTT,CSVGQAGLGQPQHF
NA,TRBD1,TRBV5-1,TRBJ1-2,TGCGCCAGCAGCTATTCGCCGGGACAGGGATGGGAAAACTATGGCTACACCTTC,CASSYSPGQGWENYGYTF
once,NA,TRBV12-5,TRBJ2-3,TGTGCTAGCGCCGAGGGTCACCCCTTCACAGATACGCAGTATTTT,CASAEGHPFTDTQYF
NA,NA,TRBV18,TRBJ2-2,TGTGCCAGCTCACGGGACTTGAACACCGGGGAGCTGTTTTTT,CASSRDLNTGELFF
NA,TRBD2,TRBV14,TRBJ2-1,TGTGCCAGCAGCCAAGAGTTTGGTAGCGGGACCTACTCCTACAATGAGCAGTTCTTC,CASSQEFGSGTYSYNEQFF
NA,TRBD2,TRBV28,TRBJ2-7,TGTGCCAGCAGCTCGAGCGGGAGGGTATACTACGAGCAGTACTTC,CASSSSGRVYYEQYF
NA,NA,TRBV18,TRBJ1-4,TGTGCCAGCTCACTTACCGCAGGGGCTTCTAATGAAAAACTGTTTTTT,CASSLTAGASNEKLFF
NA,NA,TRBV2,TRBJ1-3,TGTGCCAGCAGTATTACAGCTGGAAACACCATATATTTT,CASSITAGNTIYF
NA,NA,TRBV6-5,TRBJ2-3,TGTGCCAGCAGTTACTCTGGGCCTAGCACAGATACGCAGTATTTT,CASSYSGPSTDTQYF
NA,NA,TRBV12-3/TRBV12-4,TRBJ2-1,TGTGCCAGCAGTTTGCCAGGGGTCAATGAGCAGTTCTTC,CASSLPGVNEQFF
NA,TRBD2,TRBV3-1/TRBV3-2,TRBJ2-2,TGTGCCAGCAGCCATCTAGCGGGAGGGTCCGGGGAGCTGTTTTTT,CASSHLAGGSGELFF
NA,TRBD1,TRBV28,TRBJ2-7,TGTGCCAGCAGTTCGACAGGGGGAACCTACGAGCAGTACTTC,CASSSTGGTYEQYF
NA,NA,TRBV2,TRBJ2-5,TGTGCCAGCAGGGAAACAGGAGTCCAAGAGACCCAGTACTTC,CASRETGVQETQYF
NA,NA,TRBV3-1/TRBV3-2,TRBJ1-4,TGTGCCAGCAGAGCGACGTTCTCAACTGCTAATGAAAAACTGTTTTTT,CASRATFSTANEKLFF
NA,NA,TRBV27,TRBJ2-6,TGTGCCAGCAGTTTAACTAGGGGGACAATTCCTGGGGCCAACGTCCTGACTTTC,CASSLTRGTIPGANVLTF
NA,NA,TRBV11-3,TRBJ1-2,TGTGCCAGCCGAAAAACAGGAGCAGCTAACTATGGCTACACCTTC,CASRKTGAANYGYTF
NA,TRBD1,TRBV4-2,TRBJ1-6,TGTGCCAGCAGGCGGACAGGTGTTAATTCACCCCTCCACTTT,CASRRTGVNSPLHF
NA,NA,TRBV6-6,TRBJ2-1,TGTGCCAGCTCTCGTGTTGCGTCCAATGAGCAGTTCTTC,CASSRVASNEQFF